The 17 T cell receptor beta chains given below trace back to one sample, sequenced in a study of shared clonotypes between healthy human individuals. Profiled with immunoSEQ multiplex PCR; TCRdb holds only in-frame clones, not every one. Here the sample spans some 2.4 million clones, roughly 93% being singletons. The sequencing sample was made of naive CD4+ T cells from PBMCs. Subset defined: CD45RA+ positively selected. These receptor sequences come from a man aged 18 to 29 in good health. Some clones in this sample may be carry-over from other donors' samples.

The V call is TRBV5-4, the J call TRBJ2-5, with 11 bases matching TRBD2. Gene TRBJ2-7 matches the end of the DNA better, so the J call may be wrong. The CDR3 runs to 15 residues. Germline loops: CDR1 SGHNT, CDR2 YYREEE (reference sequence). The DNA for the CDR3 is TGTGCCAGCAGCCCGGGACTAGCGGAGATATACGAGCAGTACTTC. Encoded protein: CASSPGLAEIYEQYF.

The chain recombines TRBV10-3 with TRBJ2-3; TRBD2 matches at 11 bases. Germline-derived CDR1 and CDR2 are ENHRY and SYGVKD. V was pared by 8 bases and J by 5 bases, with 3 bases of the junction left unmatched. The CDR3 is 13 amino acids. As DNA, the CDR3 is TGTGCCATCCGACTAGCGGGACAAGATACGCAGTATTTT. Amino acid sequence: CAIRLAGQDTQYF.

The chain carries TRBV4-3 and TRBJ1-2; 9 bases fit TRBD1. Per the germline V gene, CDR1 is LGHNA and CDR2 is YSLEER. The trim removed 2 bases at V and 3 bases at J, leaving 1 base unmatched. The CDR3 covers 14 residues. CDR3 coding DNA: TGCGCCAGCAGCCAAAGGACAGGGGACTATGGCTACACCTTC. It codes for CASSQRTGDYGYTF.

The chain couples TRBV7-6 to TRBJ1-2, with D perhaps matching TRBD1 (5 bases). V was trimmed by 3 bases and J by 4 bases, leaving 6 bases between them. Germline V gene lookup returns CDR1 SGHVS and CDR2 FNYEAQ. This CDR3 spans 12 amino acids. The CDR3 region has the DNA TGTGCCAGCAGCTTCGACAGCTATGGCTACACCTTC. It codes for CASSFDSYGYTF.

The V gene is TRBV6-1, the J gene TRBJ1-4; 10 bases map to TRBD1. With V trimmed by 2 bases and J by 0 bases, 6 bases remained unmatched. The CDR3 is 18 amino acids. Germline-derived CDR1 and CDR2 are MNHNS and SASEGT. CDR3 region: CASSEHRDRGTTNEKLFF. The CDR3 DNA follows: TGTGCCAGCAGTGAACACCGGGACAGGGGTACAACTAATGAAAAACTGTTTTTT.

This clone turned up a few times. This chain links TRBV12-5 with TRBJ2-2; TRBD1 matches 8 bases. The germline V gene encodes CDR1 LGHNT and CDR2 FRNRAP. The CDR3 runs to 14 residues. V trimming: 1 base; J trimming: 13 bases; junction bases outside the gene matches: 8. The chain's CDR3 is CASGLDGQGASLFF. Written as DNA, the CDR3 is TGTGCTAGTGGTTTGGATGGACAGGGTGCTTCGCTGTTTTTT.

V usage is TRBV29-1 and J usage is TRBJ1-1; 7 nucleotides match TRBD1. In germline, CDR1 is SQVTM, CDR2 ANQGSEA. J lost 6 bases, V lost 6 bases, and 10 bases had no gene match. The CDR3 contains 13 residues. DNA of the CDR3: TGCAGCGTCACGGGACAGTATTTGGCTGAAGCTTTCTTT. It translates to CSVTGQYLAEAFF.

As concerns this clone: This specimen includes other DNA sequences encoding the same CDR3. The rearrangement links TRBV7-9 to TRBJ2-7; D remains ambiguous. V shed 5 bases and J shed 3 bases, with 8 bases lying between them. This CDR3 contains 12 residues. The germline V gene encodes CDR1 SEHNR and CDR2 FQNEAQ (reference sequence). CDR3 sequence reads: CASSPRDYEQYF. The DNA of the CDR3 is TGTGCCAGCAGCCCAAGAGACTACGAGCAGTACTTC.

The chain is built from TRBV6-4 and TRBJ2-3, with 11 bases matching TRBD2. CDR1 is MRHNA and CDR2 is SNTAGT in the germline V gene. This CDR3 comprises 16 residues. V shed 4 bases and J 3 bases; nucleotides not matched to a gene: 6. CDR3 nucleotides: TGTGCCAGCAGTGCCACTAGCGGGAGAGGTACAGATACGCAGTATTTT. This gives the protein CASSATSGRGTDTQYF.

As for this clone: Other DNA sequences in this specimen translate into the identical CDR3. The chain has TRBV6-5 and TRBJ2-3, with D possibly called TRBD1 or TRBD2 (5 bases each). CDR3 size: 11 residues. The ends were cut back, 6 bases at V and 9 bases at J, with 10 bases in the middle. Germline CDR1 and CDR2: MNHEY and SVGAGI. The CDR3: CASSSRDTQYF. The CDR3 DNA is TGTGCCAGCAGCTCTAGGGACACGCAGTATTTT.

The chain links TRBV5-5 to TRBJ2-2; the D is unclear. Germline V CDR1 and CDR2: SGHKS, YYEKEE (reference sequence). This CDR3 spans 15 amino acids. V was shortened by 2 bases and J by 1 base, with 9 bases between the two germline ends. CDR3 region: CASSFSTGNTGELFF. The CDR3 DNA is TGTGCCAGCAGCTTCTCGACTGGGAACACCGGGGAGCTGTTTTTT.

This clone has more than one count but fewer than ten. The chain uses TRBV11-2 and TRBJ1-3, with no clear D. Germline-derived CDR1 and CDR2 are SGHAT and FQNNGV. The CDR3 sequence is 12 residues long. V lost 4 bases and J lost 1, with 2 bases in between. Here the CDR3 DNA reads TGTGCCAGCAGCTGGTCTGGAAACACCATATATTTT. This encodes CASSWSGNTIYF.

Note on this clone: The same CDR3 arises from other DNA sequences in this sample as well. J is TRBJ2-1 and V is TRBV18; 11 bases map to TRBD1. Trimming cost V 3 bases and J 4 bases; bases outside gene matches: 2. Germline CDR1 is KGHSH and CDR2 is LQKENI. The CDR3 contains 15 residues. The CDR3 here is CASSPGTGGYNEQFF. CDR3 nucleotides: TGTGCCAGCTCACCCGGGACAGGGGGATACAATGAGCAGTTCTTC.

The V gene is TRBV7-8, the J gene TRBJ2-7; 8 bases line up with TRBD1. J was trimmed by 6 bases and V by 5 bases; bases with no gene match: 15. In germline, CDR1 is SGHVS, CDR2 FQNEAQ. This CDR3 region has 16 residues. CDR3 sequence reads: CASSPGQGGLRGEQYF. The CDR3, as DNA: TGTGCCAGCAGCCCCGGACAGGGTGGTCTACGGGGCGAGCAGTACTTC.

The chain carries TRBV7-9 and TRBJ2-1; D tentatively fits TRBD1 or TRBD2 (5 bases each). Trimming took 5 bases from V and 7 from J, leaving 15 bases between them. Germline loops: CDR1 SEHNR, CDR2 FQNEAQ (reference sequence). This CDR3 spans 14 amino acids. In DNA, the CDR3 is TGTGCCAGCAGCCTAACTCGGGACCTTAATGAGCAGTTCTTC. It is translated as CASSLTRDLNEQFF.

This chain uses TRBV9 with TRBJ2-3; 7 nucleotides line up with TRBD2. The V and J ends lost 4 bases and 1 base, in that order; junction bases with no gene match: 21. The CDR3 spans 20 residues. Germline lookup yields CDR1 SGDLS and CDR2 YYNGEE. In DNA, the CDR3 is TGTGCCAGCAGCTCCACTAGGGCGGGTGCGGGAGCCGGCGGCACAGATACGCAGTATTTT. Protein: CASSSTRAGAGAGGTDTQYF.

The chain carries TRBV7-2 and TRBJ2-1; 7 bases fit TRBD2. The CDR3 totals 17 residues. Germline loops: CDR1 SGHTA, CDR2 FQGNSA. The V and J ends lost 3 bases and 2 bases, in that order; junction bases with no gene match: 10. This CDR3 is CASSFTISGWPYNEQFF. The CDR3 DNA sequence: TGTGCCAGCAGCTTCACGATTAGCGGGTGGCCCTACAATGAGCAGTTCTTC.